Below, one T cell receptor beta chain is given with its context. This clone's antigen is unknown. Per-base qualities were not stored, and no clone one base away is much larger. CDR1 and CDR2 were assigned from the germline V gene as LGHNA and YSLEER. The CDR3, from cysteine to phenylalanine, totals 13 residues. Kept here is only the CDR3 DNA, which spans 39 bases and is read in frame from base 1. The donors were a few dozen Caucasian individuals from Russia, aged roughly 6 to 90 years, who were systemically healthy. Each donor gave approximately 9.3 milliliters of peripheral blood, collected into EDTA-treated Vacutainer tubes. Ficoll-Paque density-gradient centrifugation was used to isolate PBMCs, with at least 6.5 million per sample. Total RNA was extracted from PBMCs with Trizol reagent, with at least 5.5 micrograms obtained per sample. For every donor, flow cytometry on a PBMC aliquot measured the percentage of naive CD45RAhigh/CD27high T cells.

The source of the sample is a study of blood T cells in healthy people across ages (dated by TCRdb to between 2014 and 2017). With regard to the full study: In model experiments, roughly one uniquely barcoded TCR beta cDNA molecule per two T cells was captured by template switching. The study measured age-related changes in TCR beta repertoire diversity using deep sequencing normalized with unique cDNA molecular identifiers. The donors were split into four age groups: young (average 16 years), middle-aged (roughly 40), aged (about 56) and long-lived (over 80). To avoid experimental bias, donors of different ages were randomly spread across the sequencing lanes. Using the same blood draw, the study looked at two additional independent replicas of 1 million unique cDNA reads for two donors, one aged 18 to 30 and the other aged 80 or older. What the research found in general, with its limitations: Observed TCR beta diversity per million T cells fell roughly linearly with age, and a significant reduction was already apparent by age around 36. Estimates of total diversity based on one million sequenced T cells were regarded as lower bounds and as underestimates. Since profiling was done on bulk unsorted PBMCs, naive and antigen-experienced compartments could not be conclusively compared. The CMV infection status of donors was not known, potentially confounding age-related changes in expanded clonotypes. Observed TCR beta diversity correlated strongly with the percentage of naive T cells measured by flow cytometry. Compared with the aged group, more naive CD4+ T cells, fewer expanded clones and increased TCR diversity were shown by the long-lived group, suggesting age selection.

Receptor amplification or capture employed 5' RACE. TCRdb records Illumina HiSeq 2500 as the sequencer. A second PCR of roughly 7 to 11 cycles was run with a J-beta primer mix and a sample-barcoded 5' primer. Each TCR beta cDNA molecule received a unique molecular identifier from a template-switch 5' adaptor carrying 12 random nucleotides. Each sample yielded at least 3 million CDR3-containing paired-end reads. First-strand cDNA was synthesized from all RNA with the Mint cDNA synthesis kit, primed by a TRBC-specific oligonucleotide. After uracil-DNA glycosylase treatment, a first 18-cycle PCR used universal primers M1SS and BC2_uni_R on all cDNA. The paper's processing steps were these. Each sample was normalized by randomly selecting 1 million high-quality reads, each carrying a distinct molecular identifier. Reads sharing molecular identifiers were discarded rather than binned into consensus sequences. MiTCR, set to a Q25 quality threshold and the strictest error-elimination algorithm, was used for CDR3 identification, clonotype clustering and error correction. A nonparametric unseen species model with Euler transformation was used to estimate lower-bound total TCR beta diversity. TCRdb applied fastp at Q25 and MiXCR to the public reads, then kept only in-frame beta chains. Each entry is one CDR3 protein sequence, shown with its most common DNA and genes. It is TCRdb's table, rather than the study itself, that gives the V and J calls and clone size. The sample table shows about a million distinct CDR3 sequences, and about two fifths are seen once. The biggest ten clones account for less than 15% of the sample.

The sample taken for sequencing was blood. The V gene is TRBV4-3 and the J gene is TRBJ1-4; a confident D gene designation cannot be given. This receptor was identified in a man aged 18 to 29 in good health. At the DNA level, the sequence is TGCGGACTAAAAGTTGCAACTAATGAAAAACTGTTTTTT. This sequence encodes CGLKVATNEKLFF.